This TCR beta chain emerged from a study of blood T cell repertoires in COVID-19 (dated by TCRdb to about 2020). Background on the whole study: Collaborator samples came from the United States, Italy and Spain and covered acute and convalescent phases of COVID-19. The material from the prospective study consisted of cDNA or gDNA derived from T cells, B-cell-depleted T cells, or PBMCs. Subjects who had been exposed to COVID-19, were actively infected with it, or had recovered from it provided the deeply sampled blood TCRbeta repertoires that made up the dataset. A freely available public database, intended as a resource for researchers studying the immune response to SARS-CoV-2, is where the repertoires were released. The samples were drawn from two sources: the first 160 participants of the ongoing ImmuneRACE study, and over 950 subjects contributed by 6 global collaborators. Nearly every sample came with metadata listing a de-identified subject ID, COVID-19 status, age in years and sex. Where available, HLA class I and class II types were obtained from metadata supplied by the sample provider rather than from assay-based typing. What the study reported, not specific to this receptor: The quantity of clinical and demographic metadata differed by source and by participant and was supplied without curation.

The CDR3 numbers 11 residues from cysteine through phenylalanine. The read is trimmed to its CDR3 DNA, 33 bases read in frame from base 1. CDR1 and CDR2 are drawn from the germline V gene: MNHEY, SVGAGI. Between the V and J ends, shortened by 7 bases and 0 bases respectively, the junction contains 4 bases. As for this clone: The antigen this receptor binds is unknown. No quality values exist for individual bases; no much larger clone is one base distant.

TCRbeta CDR3 regions were amplified from genomic DNA by means of the immunoSEQ Assay, a bias-controlled multiplex PCR. As for how the authors treated the data: Nucleated cell counts per sample were estimated from amplification of reference gene primers within the assay. To quantify the absolute abundance of each unique TCRbeta CDR3 rearrangement, sequence reads were collapsed and filtered. For each sample, productive Simpson clonality was calculated by taking the square root of Simpson's diversity index across productive rearrangements. The source is immuneACCESS, and TCRdb retained only in-frame sequences with V and J called. Part of the clones is not carried over; for the studies checked, unresolved V genes explain less than half of this, and the remainder is unexplained. The D gene and trimming were derived from the DNA, and the V and J assignments and clone size from that table. The sample yields about 75,000 clones; 90% were counted once. The ten biggest clones cover about 2.5% of the sample.

The collaborating institutions used their own protocols to collect whole blood in K2EDTA tubes. Collaborator samples were shipped for TCRbeta analysis as frozen whole blood, isolated PBMCs, or DNA extracted from either sample type. The sequence was collected from a human donor in a cohort sampled during active COVID-19. Source material: peripheral blood. The chain employs TRBV6-5 and TRBJ2-7, with the D gene uncertain. The encoded CDR3 is CASTLSYEQYF. The nucleotides are TGTGCCAGCACTCTCTCCTACGAGCAGTACTTC.